A selection of T cell receptor beta chains follows, all from one sample in a study of cytotoxic CD8 clonotypes in ibrutinib-treated CLL. Profiled with immunoSEQ multiplex PCR; TCRdb holds only in-frame clones, not every one. The table has roughly 97,000 clones, approximately 78% seen once; the top ten hold 25% to 35%. This sample comprised PBMCs, obtained after 12 months of ibrutinib treatment. The receptors derive from a human donor with chronic lymphocytic leukemia. Both conserved end residues are part of each CDR3. The order of the fields is clone size, D gene, J gene, V gene, CDR3 DNA, CDR3 protein. D genes are given only for firm matches. A clone size is listed for some rows: how often the clone was seen (once, few, many), or a class if it is expanded.

- - TRBJ1-5 TRBV5-3 TGTGCCAGAAGCTTCGAGGGGCTGTACGGAGGCGGCAATCAGCCCCAGCATTTT CARSFEGLYGGGNQPQHF
- - TRBJ2-2 TRBV5-1 TGCGCCAGCAGCTTGGGACAGAACGGGGAGCTGTTTTTT CASSLGQNGELFF
- - TRBJ2-7 TRBV10-1 TGCGCCACCCACGGGCCGTCCTACGAGCAGTACTTC CATHGPSYEQYF
- - TRBJ1-3 TRBV25-1 TGTGCCAGCAGAAAGACAGATGCTTTCTCTGGAAACACCATATATTTT CASRKTDAFSGNTIYF
- TRBD1 TRBJ1-6 TRBV18 TGTGCCAGCTCACGACAGGGGTCTTCACCCCTCCACTTT CASSRQGSSPLHF
- - TRBJ1-1 TRBV27 TGTGCCAGCAGGGGCCAAGGGACTGAAGCTTTCTTT CASRGQGTEAFF
- TRBD1 TRBJ2-5 TRBV7-2 TGTGCCAGCAGCTATGACAGGGATGAGACCCAGTACTTC CASSYDRDETQYF
- - TRBJ2-6 TRBV19 TGTGCCAGTATACCCTTGGATTCTGGGGCCAACGTCCTGACTTTC CASIPLDSGANVLTF
- TRBD1 TRBJ1-2 TRBV5-1 TGCGCCAGCAGCGCCTATGGACAGGGGGCCCTCCTAGCTAACTATGGCTACACCTTC CASSAYGQGALLANYGYTF
- - TRBJ1-2 TRBV6-1 TGTGCCAGCAGTGAAGTCGGAGGGTGGTATGGCTACACCTTC CASSEVGGWYGYTF
- TRBD1 TRBJ2-5 TRBV2 TGTGCCAGCAGTGCCGAACAGGGGCGCAAAGAGACCCAGTACTTC CASSAEQGRKETQYF
once TRBD2 TRBJ2-3 TRBV29-1 TGCAGCGTCGGAGCGGGGGCCTTCACAGATACGCAGTATTTT CSVGAGAFTDTQYF
- - TRBJ2-1 TRBV7-2 TGTGCCAGCAGCTTACGCCCAGAGTTCGGCGAGCAGTTCTTC CASSLRPEFGEQFF
- TRBD2 TRBJ2-3 TRBV5-1 TGCGCCAGCAGCTCCGTTGGGGGGGCAGATACGCAGTATTTT CASSSVGGADTQYF
- TRBD1 TRBJ1-2 TRBV28 TGTGCCATACGTCTACAGGGGGCGAGCGGCTACACCTTC CAIRLQGASGYTF
- - TRBJ1-1 TRBV14 TGTGCCAGCAGCCTTACCGGGGGGTACACTGAAGCTTTCTTT CASSLTGGYTEAFF
many - TRBJ2-7 TRBV5-1 TGCGCCAGCCTTAGCGTTCCCGGGACGGCAAACTACGAGCAGTACTTC CASLSVPGTANYEQYF
- - TRBJ1-1 TRBV19 TGTGCCAGTAGTATATTTTCTGAGAACACTGAAGCTTTCTTT CASSIFSENTEAFF
- TRBD1 TRBJ2-5 TRBV7-3 TGTGCCAGCAGACTAGACAGGGTCGAACAAGAGACCCAGTACTTC CASRLDRVEQETQYF
- TRBD1 TRBJ2-7 TRBV7-7 TGTGCCAGCAGCTTGGGACAGGGGGCCCACGAGCAGTACTTC CASSLGQGAHEQYF
- - TRBJ2-1 TRBV9 TGTGCCAGCAGCGTAGGCACAGGGCATAATGAGCAGTTCTTC CASSVGTGHNEQFF
- TRBD1 TRBJ1-4 TRBV5-1 TGCGCCAGCAGCTCTACAACAGGGGTGGAGGCAAAACTGTTTTTT CASSSTTGVEAKLFF
few TRBD1 TRBJ2-3 TRBV11-3 TGTGCCAGCAGCTTAGCCTCGACAGGGAACACAGATACGCAGTATTTT CASSLASTGNTDTQYF
- - TRBJ2-2 TRBV11-3 TGTGCCAGCAGCCCCGGGACACATGACACCGGGGAGCTGTTTTTT CASSPGTHDTGELFF
- - TRBJ1-5 TRBV2 TGTGCCAGCAGGAAAGAAACGACTAGCAATCAGCCCCAGCATTTT CASRKETTSNQPQHF
- - TRBJ2-1 TRBV5-1 TGCGCCAGCAGGACTCGCGGGGACTCCTACAATGAGCAGTTCTTC CASRTRGDSYNEQFF
- - TRBJ1-6 TRBV6-4 TGTGCCAGCATCTCTTCTGACAGGCCGGATTCACCCCTCCACTTT CASISSDRPDSPLHF
- - TRBJ2-6 TRBV30 TGTGCCTGGACCCGGTATATTGCTGTGGCTGGGGCCAACGTCCTGACTTTC CAWTRYIAVAGANVLTF